This TCR beta chain was sequenced in a study of T cell changes during pregnancy in multiple sclerosis (dated by TCRdb to between 2019 and 2020). With respect to the entire study: The study looked at changes in the T cell repertoire across pregnancy in women with multiple sclerosis.

In its sample, this clone was seen once. Its specific antigen is unknown. Per-base quality was not reported, and no clone a single base away is much larger than it. The CDR3 measures 18 amino acids from cysteine to phenylalanine. The sequence is cut down to CDR3 DNA, 54 bases in frame from base 1. V and J are trimmed by 3 bases and 5 bases, and the gene matches miss 15 bases of the junction. The germline V gene gives CDR1 as SGHRS and CDR2 as YFSETQ. Library generation was performed with the immunoSEQ multiplex PCR assay. The table was pulled from immuneACCESS by TCRdb, which kept in-frame rearrangements only. Such tables lose some clones; where checked, under half of the loss comes from unresolved V genes, and the rest has no known cause. Across this sample there are almost 35,000 clones, with 90% seen only once. About 10% of the sample rests with the top ten.

Material: CD8+ T cells from peripheral blood mononuclear cells, obtained before pregnancy. The origin of this receptor is a female donor with multiple sclerosis, enrolled in a pregnancy study. This chain is built from TRBV5-1 and TRBJ2-5; 11 central bases correspond to TRBD2. The CDR3 protein is CASSSILTSGAPAETQYF. The sequenced DNA: TGCGCCAGCAGCTCGATATTGACTAGCGGGGCCCCTGCGGAGACCCAGTACTTC.